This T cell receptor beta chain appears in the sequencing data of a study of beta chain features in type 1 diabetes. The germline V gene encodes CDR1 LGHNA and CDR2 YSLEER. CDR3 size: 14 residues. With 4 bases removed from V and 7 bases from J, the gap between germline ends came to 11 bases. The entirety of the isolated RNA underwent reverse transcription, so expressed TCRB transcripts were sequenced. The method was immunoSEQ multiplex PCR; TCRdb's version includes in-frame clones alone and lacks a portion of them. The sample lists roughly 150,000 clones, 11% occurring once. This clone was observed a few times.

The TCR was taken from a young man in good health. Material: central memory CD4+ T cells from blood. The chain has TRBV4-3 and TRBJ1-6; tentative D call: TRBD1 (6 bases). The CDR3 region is CASSLGGGNSPLHF. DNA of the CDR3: TGCGCCAGCAGCCTGGGAGGGGGGAATTCACCCCTCCACTTT.